The 31 T cell receptor beta chains below come from one sample, sequenced in a study of T-cell memory formation after mild COVID-19. MiXCR, run by TCRdb on the 5' RACE reads, gives a single entry per CDR3 protein. Here the sample spans 350,000 to 450,000 distinct CDR3 sequences, over 13% being singletons. Material for sequencing was PBMCs or a T cell subset sorted from them (not recorded which). All receptors derive from a man younger than 35 who had mild COVID-19 (a few samples of this study predate the infection). Cell type and time point are not known.

This clonotype was counted a few times. The rearrangement joins TRBV6-5 to TRBJ2-7; 7 positions match TRBD2. The CDR3 length is 16 residues. With V trimmed by 4 bases and J by 6 bases, 15 bases remained unmatched. CDR1 and CDR2 from the germline V gene are MNHEY and SVGAGI. DNA for the CDR3: TGTGCCAGCAGTTGGGGGGGTACCGTTTCAAACGGCGAGCAGTACTTC. Its translation: CASSWGGTVSNGEQYF.

This clonotype appeared many times. J is TRBJ2-5 and V is TRBV7-8; 7 bases are shared with TRBD2. Trimming cost V 1 base and J 5 bases; bases outside gene matches: 7. CDR1 is SGHVS, CDR2 FQNEAQ, per germline. CDR3 length: 15 residues. The CDR3 spells CASSLGSAGRETQYF. The CDR3 region has the DNA TGTGCCAGCAGCTTAGGGTCAGCGGGGAGGGAGACCCAGTACTTC.

The V gene is TRBV5-4, the J gene TRBJ2-1; D is perhaps TRBD2 (5 bases). This CDR3 has 14 residues. The germline V and J ends were trimmed by 4 bases and 7 bases, with 15 bases remaining between them. The germline V gene encodes CDR1 SGHNT and CDR2 YYREEE (reference sequence). CDR3 sequence reads: CASSLGRVENEQFF. Here the CDR3 DNA reads TGTGCCAGCAGCCTTGGGCGGGTCGAAAATGAGCAGTTCTTC.

J is TRBJ1-4 and V is TRBV7-2; 8 bases match TRBD1. Germline V gene data show CDR1 as SGHTA and CDR2 as FQGNSA. This CDR3 is 14 amino acids long. Trimming cost V 2 bases and J 6 bases; bases outside gene matches: 2. The CDR3 region is CASSLQGADEKLFF. For the CDR3, the DNA is TGTGCCAGCAGCTTACAGGGGGCTGATGAAAAACTGTTTTTT.

In its sample, this clonotype was seen a few times. This chain links TRBV18 with TRBJ2-7, with 11 bases matching TRBD1. V dropped 3 bases and J dropped 2; count of bases not matched to a gene: 9. There are 17 residues in the CDR3. Germline loops: CDR1 KGHSH, CDR2 LQKENI. The DNA for the CDR3 is TGTGCCAGCTCACCGGCGGGGCCGGGACAGGGGGCCTACGAGCAGTACTTC. This sequence encodes CASSPAGPGQGAYEQYF.

At least ten counts were recorded for this clonotype. CDR3 region: CASSFRFGDQPQHF. The CDR3 DNA is TGTGCCAGCAGCTTTCGGTTTGGAGACCAGCCCCAGCATTTT. The chain recombines TRBV7-2 with TRBJ1-5; D gene ambiguous. The CDR3 length is 14 residues. The germline V gene has CDR1 SGHTA and CDR2 FQGNSA. V gave up 3 bases and J gave up 7 bases, with 13 bases separating them.

This clonotype has at least ten counts. CDR3 region: CASSQVLIRGNQPQHF. The CDR3 DNA sequence: TGCGCCAGCAGCCAAGTACTGATCAGGGGGAATCAGCCCCAGCATTTT. The chain joins TRBV4-3 to TRBJ1-5; 7 bases line up with TRBD1. Germline CDR1 reads LGHNA; CDR2 reads YSLEER. This CDR3 has 16 residues. V gave up 1 base and J gave up 4 bases; unmatched junction bases: 7.

The chain links TRBV7-3 to TRBJ2-1, with D possibly being TRBD2 (6 bases). Trimming pared 5 bases from V and 0 bases from J, leaving 11 bases between. CDR1 and CDR2 (germline): SGHTA, FQGTGA. The length of the CDR3 is 15 residues. The CDR3 loop reads CASSARGSSYNEQFF. The CDR3 DNA reads TGTGCCAGCAGCGCGCGGGGTAGCTCCTACAATGAGCAGTTCTTC.

This rearrangement joins TRBV25-1 to TRBJ2-3, with TRBD2 matching 7 bases. This CDR3 contains 16 residues. V gave up 3 bases and J gave up 3 bases; unmatched junction bases: 9. Germline loops: CDR1 MGHDK, CDR2 SYGVNS. This CDR3 is CASSDGGGGGTDTQYF. As DNA, the CDR3 is TGTGCCAGCAGTGATGGAGGAGGCGGGGGAACAGATACGCAGTATTTT.

This clonotype was recorded a few times. This chain uses TRBV5-1 with TRBJ2-7; D is possibly TRBD1 (7 bases). Deletions cut 0 bases from V and 5 bases from J, with 9 bases between. This CDR3 is 13 amino acids long. From germline, CDR1 is SGHRS and CDR2 YFSETQ. CDR3 loop: CASSLGRGDEQYV. The CDR3 coding sequence is TGCGCCAGCAGCTTGGGCAGGGGGGACGAGCAGTACGTC.

The chain has TRBV7-2 and TRBJ1-3; D perhaps matches TRBD1 (5 bases). The V end lost 3 bases, the J end lost 4 bases, and 13 bases lay between the germline ends. The germline V gene encodes CDR1 SGHTA and CDR2 FQGNSA. The CDR3 length is 15 residues. CDR3 residues: CASSFWEGAGNTIYF. The CDR3 nucleotides are TGTGCCAGCAGCTTTTGGGAAGGGGCCGGAAACACCATATATTTT.

The chain joins TRBV2 to TRBJ2-7; the D gene is possibly TRBD1 (6 bases). CDR1 and CDR2 (germline): SNHLY, FYNNEI. This CDR3 is 15 amino acids long. With 2 bases removed from V and 4 bases from J, the gap between germline ends came to 15 bases. The CDR3, as DNA: TGTGCCAGCAGTGAACTCTGGACAGTAGCTTACGAGCAGTACGTC. Translated: CASSELWTVAYEQYV.

The rearrangement uses TRBV6-6 and TRBJ1-5; possible D gene TRBD1, 5 bases. This CDR3 region has 14 residues. Trimming stripped 5 bases from V and 3 bases from J, with 11 bases between. Germline CDR1 MNHNY, CDR2 SVGAGI (reference sequence). This chain's CDR3 is CASSPSDNNQPQHF. CDR3 DNA sequence: TGTGCCAGCAGTCCGTCGGACAACAATCAGCCCCAGCATTTT.

V usage is TRBV7-9 and J usage is TRBJ1-2; no clear D. Germline CDR1 is SEHNR and CDR2 is FQNEAQ (reference sequence). CDR3 length: 15 residues. V gave up 4 bases and J gave up 2 bases, with 14 bases separating them. The chain's CDR3 is CASSSQTLPNYGYTF. The CDR3 DNA sequence: TGTGCCAGCAGCTCCCAGACCCTCCCGAACTATGGCTACACCTTC.

The V gene is TRBV4-3, the J gene TRBJ2-7; weak D call: TRBD1 (6 bases). V dropped 4 bases and J dropped 6 bases, with 16 bases sitting between them. The CDR3 loop spans 14 amino acids. The germline gives CDR1 LGHNA, CDR2 YSLEER. CDR3 sequence (DNA): TGCGCCAGCAGCCTAACAGGGAATGGAGCCGAGCAGTACTTC. Encoded protein: CASSLTGNGAEQYF.

The gene calls are TRBV6-1 and TRBJ2-7; no firm D call. The germline CDR1 and CDR2 sequences are MNHNS and SASEGT. CDR3 length: 13 residues. Trimming cost V 4 bases and J 2 bases, with 9 bases left between them. CDR3 amino acids: CASSARSTYEQYV. CDR3 coding DNA: TGTGCCAGCAGTGCCCGGAGCACCTACGAGCAGTACGTC.

This clonotype was detected ten times or more. The rearrangement joins TRBV11-2 to TRBJ2-1; TRBD2 matches 8 bases. The V gene's germline CDR1 is SGHAT and CDR2 FQNNGV. The CDR3 is made up of 16 amino acids. The ends lost 1 base at V and 5 bases at J; junction bases unmatched: 7. CDR3 sequence reads: CASSLVRAGDNNEQFF. The CDR3 coding sequence is TGTGCCAGCAGCTTAGTCCGAGCGGGGGATAACAATGAGCAGTTCTTC.

The chain uses TRBV30 and TRBJ2-1, with D perhaps matching TRBD2 (5 bases). This CDR3 comprises 16 residues. Germline CDR1 GTSNPN, CDR2 SVGIG (reference sequence). The V end was cut by 0 bases, the J end by 8 bases, with 20 bases between. The chain's CDR3 is CAWSVRRAGYAHEQFF. CDR3 sequence (DNA): TGTGCCTGGAGTGTACGTCGGGCGGGCTACGCACATGAGCAGTTCTTC. The complete variable domain, with remaining parts taken from reference TRBV30 and TRBJ2-1, reads SQTIHQWPATLVQPVGSPLSLECTVEGTSNPNLYWYRQAAGRGLQLLFYSVGIGQISSEVPQNLSASRPQDRQFILSSKKLLLSDSGFYLCAWSVRRAGYAHEQFFGPGTRLTVL.

This chain joins TRBV10-1 and TRBJ1-2; 7 nucleotides agree with TRBD1. This CDR3 comprises 13 residues. J was trimmed by 7 bases and V by 8 bases; bases with no gene match: 10. The germline CDR1 and CDR2 sequences are WNHNN and SYGVQD (reference sequence). CDR3 in amino acids: CASHLAQGGGYTF. CDR3 DNA sequence: TGCGCCAGCCACCTGGCCCAGGGGGGTGGCTACACCTTC.

This clonotype was seen ten or more times. V usage is TRBV4-2 and J usage is TRBJ2-1; 9 nucleotides agree with TRBD2. Germline loops: CDR1 LGHNA, CDR2 YNFKEQ. J lost 8 bases, V lost 5 bases, and 16 bases had no gene match. The CDR3 has 17 residues. Written as DNA, the CDR3 is TGTGCCAGCAGCTACACCATCAGCGGGGGGCAAGGGGATGAGCAGTTCTTC. The encoded protein is CASSYTISGGQGDEQFF.

A few counts support this clonotype. V usage is TRBV4-3 and J usage is TRBJ2-1; D ambiguous. This CDR3 spans 13 amino acids. V was clipped by 3 bases and J by 2 bases, with 5 bases between them. Germline CDR1 and CDR2: LGHNA and YSLEER. The CDR3 coding sequence is TGCGCCAGCAGCCAGCGACCCTACAATGAGCAGTTCTTC. It encodes CASSQRPYNEQFF.

This clonotype was recorded a few times. The chain uses TRBV25-1 and TRBJ2-3; D ambiguous. Germline lookup yields CDR1 MGHDK and CDR2 SYGVNS. The CDR3 contains 16 residues. The germline V and J ends were trimmed by 4 bases and 4 bases, with 18 bases remaining between them. DNA of the CDR3: TGTGCCAGCAGTGGGTACGGCGCGACCCCCCCAGATACGCAGTATTTT. Its translation is CASSGYGATPPDTQYF.

This clonotype was detected a few times. The chain is built from TRBV10-3 and TRBJ2-5; 11 bases fit TRBD1. Germline V gene sequence: CDR1 ENHRY, CDR2 SYGVKD. This CDR3 contains 14 residues. J was trimmed by 3 bases and V by 8 bases; bases with no gene match: 5. The CDR3 DNA follows: TGTGCCATCGGGGGACAGGGGGGAGAAGAGACCCAGTACTTC. Amino acids: CAIGGQGGEETQYF.

This clonotype was recorded many times. This rearrangement joins TRBV5-1 to TRBJ2-1, with D possibly matching TRBD1 (6 bases). The ends were cut back, 1 base at V and 7 bases at J, with 12 bases in the middle. The germline V gene encodes CDR1 SGHRS and CDR2 YFSETQ. This CDR3 spans 14 amino acids. As DNA, the CDR3 is TGCGCCAGCAGCTTGTCACAGGGCTCTAATGAGCAGTTCTTC. Its protein product is CASSLSQGSNEQFF. The full variable domain, with the rest looked up from reference TRBV5-1 and TRBJ2-1, is KAGVTQTPRYLIKTRGQQVTLSCSPISGHRSVSWYQQTPGQGLQFLFEYFSETQRNKGNFPGRFSGRQFSNSRSEMNVSTLELGDSALYLCASSLSQGSNEQFFGPGTRLTVL.

The CDR3 spells CATPEATGGALETQYF. DNA for the CDR3: TGTGCCACCCCCGAGGCTACCGGGGGGGCCCTAGAGACCCAGTACTTC. J is TRBJ2-5 and V is TRBV7-3; 8 bases line up with TRBD2. After removal of 10 bases from V and 4 bases from J, the junction contained 17 bases not matched to a gene. CDR1 is SGHTA and CDR2 is FQGTGA in the germline V gene. The CDR3 contains 16 residues.

V is TRBV11-2 and J is TRBJ2-3; D might be TRBD1 (6 bases). V was pared by 3 bases and J by 4 bases, with 8 bases between. Germline CDR1 reads SGHAT; CDR2 reads FQNNGV. This CDR3 has 13 residues. The CDR3 DNA sequence: TGTGCCAGCAGCTTTAAGGGGGCAGATACGCAGTATTTT. It encodes CASSFKGADTQYF.

The V gene is TRBV12-3 or TRBV12-4, the J gene TRBJ1-2; D ambiguous. The V end was cut by 5 bases, the J end by 0 bases, with 13 bases between. This CDR3 region has 15 residues. CDR3 DNA sequence: TGTGCCAGCAGTAGCCGTAGGACTACTAACTATGGCTACACCTTC. Protein sequence: CASSSRRTTNYGYTF.

The V and J genes are TRBV6-2 or TRBV6-3 and TRBJ2-3; D gene uncertain. Trimming pared 2 bases from V and 1 base from J, leaving 7 bases between. The CDR3 covers 14 residues. Germline-derived CDR1 and CDR2 are MNHEY and SVGEGT. CDR3 coding DNA: TGTGCCAGCAGTTACCGAGTCCGCACAGATACGCAGTATTTT. This sequence encodes CASSYRVRTDTQYF.

The chain uses TRBV3-1 and TRBJ2-1; the D is unclear. The CDR3 runs to 15 residues. V lost 4 bases and J 3 bases, leaving 13 bases between the germline ends. CDR1 LGHDT and CDR2 YNNKEL come from the germline V gene (reference sequence). The CDR3 sequence: CASSPRLENYNEQFF. In DNA, the CDR3 is TGTGCCAGCAGCCCCCGTTTAGAGAACTACAATGAGCAGTTCTTC.

The chain joins TRBV9 to TRBJ1-3; TRBD1 is a possible D gene (5 bases). The V end was cut by 2 bases, the J end by 0 bases, with 9 bases between. The CDR3 consists of 15 residues. Looked up from germline, CDR1 is SGDLS and CDR2 is YYNGEE. CDR3 bases: TGTGCCAGCAGCGTCGGGGACGCCTCTGGAAACACCATATATTTT. Translation: CASSVGDASGNTIYF.

The genes are TRBV20-1 and TRBJ1-1; D call uncertain. Germline values: CDR1 DFQATT, CDR2 SNEGSKA (reference sequence). CDR3 length: 14 amino acids. V lost 0 bases, J lost 6 bases, and 14 bases lay in between. The CDR3: CSARDPYIDAEAFF. CDR3 DNA sequence: TGCAGTGCTAGAGATCCGTACATCGACGCTGAAGCTTTCTTT.